The T cell receptor beta chain under discussion was sequenced for a study of blood T cell repertoires in COVID-19. Assay: immunoSEQ multiplex PCR; the TCRdb copy retains only in-frame clones and omits some. The sample has about 55,000 clones; around nine tenths are singletons. The trim removed 5 bases at V and 6 bases at J, leaving 4 bases unmatched. Germline CDR1 MNHEY, CDR2 SMNVEV (reference sequence). The CDR3 is 14 residues long. The material sequenced was peripheral blood. The sequence derives from a human donor with active COVID-19. The donor label of this sample is uncertain. The rearrangement uses TRBV27 and TRBJ1-4; TRBD1 matches at 9 bases. CDR3 sequence: CASSPRTGDEKLFF. CDR3 DNA sequence: TGTGCCAGCAGTCCAAGGACAGGGGATGAAAAACTGTTTTTT.